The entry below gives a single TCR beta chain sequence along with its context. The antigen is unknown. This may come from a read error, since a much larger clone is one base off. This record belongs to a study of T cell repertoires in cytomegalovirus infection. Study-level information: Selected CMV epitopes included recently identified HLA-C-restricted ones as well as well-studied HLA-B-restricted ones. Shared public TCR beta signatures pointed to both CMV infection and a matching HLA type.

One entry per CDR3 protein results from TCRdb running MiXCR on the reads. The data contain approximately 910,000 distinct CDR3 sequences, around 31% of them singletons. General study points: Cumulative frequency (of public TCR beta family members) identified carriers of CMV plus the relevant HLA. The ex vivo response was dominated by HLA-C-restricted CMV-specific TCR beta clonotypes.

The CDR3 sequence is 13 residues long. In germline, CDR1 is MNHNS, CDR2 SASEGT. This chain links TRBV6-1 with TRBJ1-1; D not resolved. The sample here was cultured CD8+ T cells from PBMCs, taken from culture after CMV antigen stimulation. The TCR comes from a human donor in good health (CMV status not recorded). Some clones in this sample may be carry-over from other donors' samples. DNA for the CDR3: TGTGTCAGCAGTGAATGGATGAACACTGAAGCTTTCTTT. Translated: CVSSEWMNTEAFF.